The 2 T cell receptor delta chains presented below share a single source sample, sequenced in a study of gamma-delta T cells after stem cell transplantation (dated by TCRdb to between 2015 and 2016). Receptors were amplified or captured by RT-PCR. TCRdb shows the sequencer as Illumina MiSeq. After TCRdb called clones again from the public reads with CATT, rows with identical DNA were merged. The sample table holds about 2,500 delta-chain clones, of which around 20% were seen once. The ten top clones hold roughly 8.6% of the sample. Input material: gamma-delta T cells. Receptors were obtained from a human donor. It is not recorded whose cells these are; they may come from a transplant donor.

Worth noting for this clone: This clone may be a read error of a much larger clone one base away. This chain joins TRDV2 and TRDJ1; 9 nucleotides align to TRDD3. Since TCRdb gives no J gene, matching the DNA to germline was used here to assign it. This CDR3 comprises 17 residues. The germline CDR1 and CDR2 sequences are GEAIGNYY and EKD. V shed 2 bases, J shed 2 bases, and the junction held 11 bases outside the gene matches. The CDR3 nucleotides are TGTGCCTGTGACAAAAACTGGGGGAGTCGTCGGACCGATAAACTCATCTTT. This codes for CACDKNWGSRRTDKLIF.

V is TRDV2 and J is TRDJ3; 7 bases fit TRDD3. CDR3 length: 19 amino acids. Trimming took 0 bases from V and 5 from J; bases not matched to a gene: 12. CDR1 and CDR2 from the germline V gene are GEAIGNYY and EKD. CDR3 in DNA: TGTGCCTGTGACACCGTGGGGATAAGGGGCACCCGGGACACCCGACAGATGTTTTTC. Translated: CACDTVGIRGTRDTRQMFF.